The next 22 T cell receptor beta chains were all read from a single sample in a study of OX40 agonist ivuxolimab in advanced cancers. The repertoire was sequenced with immunoSEQ multiplex PCR; TCRdb's copy has only in-frame clones and lacks some. The data hold around 50,000 clones, with about 88% observed a single time. Sample: CD4+ or CD8+ T cells sorted from blood, taken in a trial of the OX40 agonist ivuxolimab. The receptors stem from an adult with an advanced solid tumor such as melanoma, head and neck, liver or kidney cancer.

The rearrangement joins TRBV5-4 to TRBJ2-7, with D uncertain. This CDR3 is 14 amino acids long. CDR1 SGHNT and CDR2 YYREEE come from the germline V gene (reference sequence). V dropped 0 bases and J dropped 3 bases, with 10 bases sitting between them. CDR3 in amino acids: CASSLDASRYEQYF. The CDR3 DNA reads as TGTGCCAGCAGCTTGGATGCGTCCCGCTACGAGCAGTACTTC.

Only one count was recorded for this clone. This rearrangement joins TRBV10-2 to TRBJ2-5; the D gene is possibly TRBD2 (6 bases). Germline V lookup: CDR1 WSHSY, CDR2 SAAADI. V was cut by 8 bases and J by 1 base, with 17 bases left in between. The CDR3 is 15 residues long. CDR3 coding DNA: TGCGCCAGCTGCGCCCCTCCAGCGGGCCAAGAGACCCAGTACTTC. This sequence encodes CASCAPPAGQETQYF.

The V gene is TRBV28, the J gene TRBJ2-6; no clear D gene. Germline CDR1 and CDR2: MDHEN and SYDVKM. The CDR3 extends over 15 amino acids. Between the trimmed V and J ends, which lost 2 bases and 4 bases, there was a span of 9 bases. The CDR3 DNA reads as TGTGCCAGCAGTTTAAAACCTCTGGGGGCCAACGTCCTGACTTTC. Its translation: CASSLKPLGANVLTF.

The chain employs TRBV9 and TRBJ2-3; weak D call: TRBD1 (6 bases). V lost 4 bases and J lost 3, with 15 bases in between. Germline V gene lookup returns CDR1 SGDLS and CDR2 YYNGEE. The CDR3 is 15 amino acids. The CDR3 coding sequence is TGTGCCAGCAGCCCTTACGGGACACGGACAGATACGCAGTATTTT. This sequence encodes CASSPYGTRTDTQYF.

This chain joins TRBV5-8 and TRBJ1-2; 8 bases agree with TRBD1. The CDR3 is made up of 13 amino acids. V was clipped by 4 bases and J by 6 bases; unmatched bases: 5. Germline lookup yields CDR1 SGHTS and CDR2 YDEGEE. The DNA for the CDR3 is TGTGCCAGCAGCGTTGGACAGGGAAATGGCTACACCTTC. Protein sequence: CASSVGQGNGYTF.

This rearrangement joins TRBV5-1 to TRBJ1-4; TRBD1 is a possible D gene (5 bases). Germline CDR1 SGHRS, CDR2 YFSETQ. This CDR3 has 15 amino acids. Trimming cost V 0 bases and J 8 bases, with 14 bases left between them. The CDR3 DNA reads TGCGCCAGCAGCTTGGTAGGGGCGTTAGGGGAAAAACTGTTTTTT. Translating gives CASSLVGALGEKLFF.

The chain joins TRBV7-3 to TRBJ2-2; 15 positions match TRBD2. Germline-derived CDR1 and CDR2 are SGHTA and FQGTGA. The CDR3 has 17 residues. The V and J ends lost 4 bases and 8 bases, in that order; junction bases with no gene match: 8. In DNA, the CDR3 is TGTGCCAGCAGCTCGGGACTAGCGGGAGGCCTTTTGGGGGAGCTGTTTTTT. Translating it yields CASSSGLAGGLLGELFF.

The CDR3 DNA is TGTGCCAGCAGCCCACCGGCGGGGACAGGGGGAAAATACGAGCAGTACGTC. Amino acids: CASSPPAGTGGKYEQYV. V gene TRBV7-8 combines with J gene TRBJ2-7, with TRBD1 matching 11 bases. J gave up 4 bases and V 5 bases, and 13 bases lay outside the gene matches. The germline V gene encodes CDR1 SGHVS and CDR2 FQNEAQ. The CDR3 contains 17 residues.

This rearrangement joins TRBV29-1 to TRBJ2-2; the D gene could be TRBD1 or TRBD2 (5 bases each). The V and J ends lost 5 bases and 4 bases respectively, with 11 bases between them. This CDR3 has 13 amino acids. From germline, CDR1 is SQVTM and CDR2 ANQGSEA. The CDR3 sequence is CSVNGGITGELFF. The CDR3 region has the DNA TGCAGCGTTAATGGGGGTATCACCGGGGAGCTGTTTTTT.

The chain carries TRBV10-3 and TRBJ2-5; D is perhaps TRBD2 (6 bases). There are 13 residues in the CDR3. Looked up from germline, CDR1 is ENHRY and CDR2 is SYGVKD. Trimming stripped 11 bases from V and 4 bases from J, with 17 bases between. The CDR3 region is CASRTRGGETQYF. As DNA, the CDR3 is TGTGCCTCCAGAACGAGGGGAGGAGAGACCCAGTACTTC.

The chain carries TRBV28 and TRBJ2-1; D is unresolved. Germline CDR1 is MDHEN and CDR2 is SYDVKM. The CDR3 extends over 15 amino acids. V lost 6 bases and J lost 4, with 16 bases in between. CDR3 amino acids: CASSPWRNSYNEQFF. As DNA, the CDR3 is TGTGCCAGCAGCCCATGGCGGAATTCGTACAATGAGCAGTTCTTC.

V and J are TRBV28 and TRBJ2-1; 11 bases fit TRBD2. The CDR3 length is 18 residues. V lost 6 bases, J lost 5 bases, and 15 bases stayed unmatched. Germline V lookup: CDR1 MDHEN, CDR2 SYDVKM. CDR3 sequence: CASSPGLISGRAHNEQFF. The CDR3 DNA is TGTGCCAGCAGCCCCGGGTTAATTAGCGGGAGGGCCCACAATGAGCAGTTCTTC. Using reference TRBV28 and TRBJ2-1 for the parts outside the CDR3, the full variable domain is DVKVTQSSRYLVKRTGEKVFLECVQDMDHENMFWYRQDPGLGLRLIYFSYDVKMKEKGDIPEGYSVSREKKERFSLILESASTNQTSMYLCASSPGLISGRAHNEQFFGPGTRLTVL.

The gene calls are TRBV6-5 and TRBJ2-1; D unresolved. CDR1 and CDR2 (germline): MNHEY, SVGAGI. V lost 2 bases and J lost 9, with 11 bases in between. The CDR3 has 13 amino acids. This CDR3 is CASSYQPASEQFF. The CDR3, as DNA: TGTGCCAGCAGTTACCAGCCAGCAAGTGAGCAGTTCTTC.

The gene calls are TRBV7-8 and TRBJ2-3; TRBD2 agrees at 11 bases. The V segment lost 5 bases and the J segment 0 bases; nucleotides outside the gene matches: 10. The CDR3 length is 18 residues. From germline, CDR1 is SGHVS and CDR2 FQNEAQ. The CDR3 coding sequence is TGTGCCAGCAGCGTTAGCGGGAGGGGCCTTGCTAGCACAGATACGCAGTATTTT. This sequence encodes CASSVSGRGLASTDTQYF.

The V call is TRBV7-9, the J call TRBJ2-1; the match to TRBD2 covers 11 bases. Germline assignment: CDR1 SEHNR and CDR2 FQNEAQ (reference sequence). Trimming cost V 6 bases and J 8 bases; bases outside gene matches: 12. This CDR3 is 16 amino acids long. The CDR3 DNA is TGTGCCAGCAGTTGGACTAGCGGGTTCCGAGGGGATGAGCAGTTCTTC. This gives the protein CASSWTSGFRGDEQFF.

This rearrangement joins TRBV9 to TRBJ2-2, with 12 nucleotides matching TRBD2. The CDR3 sequence is 18 residues long. In germline, CDR1 is SGDLS, CDR2 YYNGEE. Losses at the gene ends were 0 bases for V and 6 bases for J; bases not matched to a gene: 9. The CDR3 protein is CASSVALASGRDAGELFF. The DNA for the CDR3 is TGTGCCAGCAGCGTAGCTTTAGCTAGCGGGAGGGACGCCGGGGAGCTGTTTTTT.

This chain joins TRBV28 and TRBJ2-1; the D is unclear. The germline V gene encodes CDR1 MDHEN and CDR2 SYDVKM. The CDR3 covers 14 residues. The V end lost 3 bases, the J end lost 9 bases, and 15 bases lay between the germline ends. The CDR3 reads CASSLSVFGTEQFF. CDR3 nucleotides: TGTGCCAGCAGTTTGAGCGTCTTTGGTACTGAGCAGTTCTTC. The full variable domain, its missing parts supplied by reference TRBV28 and TRBJ2-1, is DVKVTQSSRYLVKRTGEKVFLECVQDMDHENMFWYRQDPGLGLRLIYFSYDVKMKEKGDIPEGYSVSREKKERFSLILESASTNQTSMYLCASSLSVFGTEQFFGPGTRLTVL.

This chain connects TRBV28 to TRBJ2-5; possibly TRBD1 for D (5 bases). Per germline, CDR1 MDHEN and CDR2 SYDVKM. Trimming removed 5 bases from V and 1 base from J, with 14 bases in between. The CDR3 length is 15 residues. CDR3 in DNA: TGTGCCAGCAGTCCCCTTACAGGCCTCCAAGAGACCCAGTACTTC. It yields the protein CASSPLTGLQETQYF. Variable domain in full (rest from reference TRBV28 and TRBJ2-5): DVKVTQSSRYLVKRTGEKVFLECVQDMDHENMFWYRQDPGLGLRLIYFSYDVKMKEKGDIPEGYSVSREKKERFSLILESASTNQTSMYLCASSPLTGLQETQYFGPGTRLLVL.

The CDR3 nucleotides read TGTGCCAGCACTACCCCCGGCTACGAGCAGTACGTC. Its translation is CASTTPGYEQYV. The chain uses TRBV2 and TRBJ2-7; D is uncertain. V dropped 7 bases and J dropped 3 bases, with 10 bases sitting between them. Germline lookup yields CDR1 SNHLY and CDR2 FYNNEI. The CDR3 runs to 12 residues.

This chain connects TRBV11-2 to TRBJ2-5; 8 bases map to TRBD2. V was pared by 6 bases and J by 4 bases, with 7 bases of the junction left unmatched. From germline, CDR1 is SGHAT and CDR2 FQNNGV. The CDR3 consists of 14 residues. The CDR3 nucleotides are TGTGCCAGCAGATTGGGACGGGGGGGAGAGACCCAGTACTTC. Residues: CASRLGRGGETQYF.

Worth noting for this clone: Germline is not matched at one junction end, which may reflect a read error. The rearrangement uses TRBV7-7 and TRBJ2-5; 12 bases agree with TRBD2. Germline V gives CDR1 SSHAT, CDR2 FNYEAQ (reference sequence). The CDR3 has 18 amino acids. The CDR3 loop is CASSSRLAGVPNQETQYF. CDR3 nucleotides: TGTGCTAGCAGTTCTAGACTAGCGGGAGTCCCCAACCAAGAGACCCAGTACTTC.

In DNA form, the CDR3 reads TGTGCCAGCAGCTCTACCCACCTTGACGCGACTGGGGCCAACGTCCTGACTTTC. It encodes CASSSTHLDATGANVLTF. The rearrangement joins TRBV7-9 to TRBJ2-6; D remains unclear. Trimming removed 4 bases from V and 2 bases from J, with 18 bases in between. Germline V gives CDR1 SEHNR, CDR2 FQNEAQ (reference sequence). This CDR3 has 18 residues.